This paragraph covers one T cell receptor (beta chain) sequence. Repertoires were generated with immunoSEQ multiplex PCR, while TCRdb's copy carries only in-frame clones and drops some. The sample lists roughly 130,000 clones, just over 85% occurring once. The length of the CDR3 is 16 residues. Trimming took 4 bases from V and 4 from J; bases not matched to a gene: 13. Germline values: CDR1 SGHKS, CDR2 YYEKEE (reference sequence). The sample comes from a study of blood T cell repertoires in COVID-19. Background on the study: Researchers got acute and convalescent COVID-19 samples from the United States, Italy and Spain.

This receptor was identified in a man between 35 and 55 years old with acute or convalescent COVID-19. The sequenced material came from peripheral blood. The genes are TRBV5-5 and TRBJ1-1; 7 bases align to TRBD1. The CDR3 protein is CASSHRTTGYFTEAFF. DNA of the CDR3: TGTGCCAGCAGCCACCGAACGACAGGGTATTTCACTGAAGCTTTCTTT. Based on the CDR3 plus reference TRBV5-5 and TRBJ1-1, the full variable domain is DAGVTQSPTHLIKTRGQQVTLRCSPISGHKSVSWYQQVLGQGPQFIFQYYEKEERGRGNFPDRFSARQFPNYSSELNVNALLLGDSALYLCASSHRTTGYFTEAFFGQGTRLTVV.